Included here is one T cell receptor (beta chain) sequence, with context. The antigen is not known. This specimen belongs to a study of cytomegalovirus exposure and HLA in healthy donors. Findings and limits, study-wide: A few V segments could not be told apart, such as TRBV6-2 and TRBV6-3, and were left out.

The CDR3 runs 15 residues. The V gene end was trimmed by 0 bases and the J gene end by 4 bases; junction bases not matched to a gene: 3. Germline V CDR1 and CDR2: SGHTS, YDEGEE. It was with 60 Vbeta and 13 Jbeta primers that the PCR ran. Sequencing used immunoSEQ multiplex PCR; TCRdb keeps in-frame clones, though not all of them. The repertoire includes 160,000 or so clones, about 69% of them detected once, and 2% to 2.5% sits in the top ten. The receptor comes from a human donor in good health. Material for sequencing was PBMCs. The chain is built from TRBV5-8 and TRBJ2-5, with TRBD2 matching 10 bases. The CDR3, as DNA: TGTGCCAGCAGCTTGGAGCGGGGGGGCCGAGAGACCCAGTACTTC. This gives the protein CASSLERGGRETQYF.